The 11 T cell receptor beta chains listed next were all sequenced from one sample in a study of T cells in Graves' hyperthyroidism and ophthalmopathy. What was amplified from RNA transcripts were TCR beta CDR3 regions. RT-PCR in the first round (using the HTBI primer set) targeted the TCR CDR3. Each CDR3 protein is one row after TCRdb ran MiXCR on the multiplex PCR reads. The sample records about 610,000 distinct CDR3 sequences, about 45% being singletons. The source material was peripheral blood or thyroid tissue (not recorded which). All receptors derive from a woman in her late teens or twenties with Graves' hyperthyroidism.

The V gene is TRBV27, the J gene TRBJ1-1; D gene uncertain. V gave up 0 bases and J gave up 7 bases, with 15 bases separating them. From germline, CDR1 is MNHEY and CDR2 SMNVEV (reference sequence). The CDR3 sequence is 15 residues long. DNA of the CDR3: TGTGCCAGCAGTTTATCGGGATTGGGTTTGAGTGAAGCTTTCTTT. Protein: CASSLSGLGLSEAFF.

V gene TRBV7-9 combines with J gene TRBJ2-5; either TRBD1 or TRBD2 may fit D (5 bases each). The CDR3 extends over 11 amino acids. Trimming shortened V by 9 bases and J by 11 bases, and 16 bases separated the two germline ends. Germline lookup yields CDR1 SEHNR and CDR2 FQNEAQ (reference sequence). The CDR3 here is CARGVNNEQYF. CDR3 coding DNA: TGTGCCAGGGGGGTAAACAATGAGCAGTACTTC.

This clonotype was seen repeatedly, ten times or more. In nucleotides, the CDR3 is TGCAGTGCTGCCTCTTCCGGGAGCTCCTACGAGCAGTACTTC. Residues: CSAASSGSSYEQYF. This chain joins TRBV20-1 and TRBJ2-7; a weak D match, TRBD2 (6 bases). V gave up 5 bases and J gave up 0 bases, with 14 bases separating them. This CDR3 has 14 amino acids. CDR1 and CDR2 from the germline V gene are DFQATT and SNEGSKA (reference sequence).

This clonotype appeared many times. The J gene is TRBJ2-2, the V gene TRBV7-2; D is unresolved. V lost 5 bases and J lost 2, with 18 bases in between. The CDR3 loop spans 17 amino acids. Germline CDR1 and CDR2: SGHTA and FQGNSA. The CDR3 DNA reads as TGTGCCAGCAGCCATCTCTACCAGGAATCAAACACCGGGGAGCTGTTTTTT. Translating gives CASSHLYQESNTGELFF.

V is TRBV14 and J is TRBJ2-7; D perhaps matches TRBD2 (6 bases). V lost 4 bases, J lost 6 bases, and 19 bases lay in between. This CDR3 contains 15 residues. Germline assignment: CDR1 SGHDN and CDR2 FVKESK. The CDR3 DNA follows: TGTGCCAGCAGCCCATTTCGGGGGACTCACTGCGAGCAGTACTTC. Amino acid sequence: CASSPFRGTHCEQYF.

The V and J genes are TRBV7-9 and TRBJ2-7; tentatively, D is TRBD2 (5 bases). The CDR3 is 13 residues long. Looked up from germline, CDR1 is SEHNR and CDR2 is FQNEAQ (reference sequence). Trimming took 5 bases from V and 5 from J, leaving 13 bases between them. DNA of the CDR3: TGTGCCAGCAGCGTAAGCGGTCAGAACGAGCAGTACTTC. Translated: CASSVSGQNEQYF.

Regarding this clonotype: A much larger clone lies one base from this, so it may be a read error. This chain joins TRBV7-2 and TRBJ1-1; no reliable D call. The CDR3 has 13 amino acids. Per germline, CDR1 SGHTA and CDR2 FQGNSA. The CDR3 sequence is CAGSLEYNTEAFF. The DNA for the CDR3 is TGTGCCGGCAGCTTAGAATACAACACTGAAGCTTTCTTT.

The CDR3 DNA sequence: TGTGCCAGCTGGTCAGAGACATACGGAAACACCATATATTTT. Translating gives CASWSETYGNTIYF. The V gene is TRBV7-9, the J gene TRBJ1-3; unclear D gene. The length of the CDR3 is 14 residues. Between the trimmed V and J ends, which lost 8 bases and 4 bases, there was a span of 15 bases. Germline values: CDR1 SEHNR, CDR2 FQNEAQ (reference sequence). The entire variable domain, with the rest obtained from reference TRBV7-9 and TRBJ1-3, is as follows: DTGVSQNPRHKITKRGQNVTFRCDPISEHNRLYWYRQTLGQGPEFLTYFQNEAQLEKSRLLSDRFSAERPKGSFSTLEIQRTEQGDSAMYLCASWSETYGNTIYFGEGSWLTVV.

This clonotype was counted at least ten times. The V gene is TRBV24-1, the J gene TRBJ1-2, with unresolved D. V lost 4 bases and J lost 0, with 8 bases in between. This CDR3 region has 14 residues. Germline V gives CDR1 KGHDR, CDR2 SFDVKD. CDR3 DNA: TGTGCCACCAGTGACCCGCCTACTAACTATGGCTACACCTTC. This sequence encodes CATSDPPTNYGYTF.

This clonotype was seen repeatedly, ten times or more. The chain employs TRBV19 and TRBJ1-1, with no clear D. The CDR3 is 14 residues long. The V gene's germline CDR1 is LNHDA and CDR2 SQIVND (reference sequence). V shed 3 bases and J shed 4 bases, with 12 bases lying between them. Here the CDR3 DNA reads TGTGCCAGTAGTATTAGGTCCCCCGGCACTGAAGCTTTCTTT. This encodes CASSIRSPGTEAFF.

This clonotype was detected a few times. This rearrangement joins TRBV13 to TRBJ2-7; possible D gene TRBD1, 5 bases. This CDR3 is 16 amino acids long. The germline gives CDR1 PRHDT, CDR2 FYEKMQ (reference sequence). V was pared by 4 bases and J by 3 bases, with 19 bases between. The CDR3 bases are TGTGCCAGCAGCTACGGACACTCCCACCTTTTCTACGAGCAGTACTTC. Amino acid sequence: CASSYGHSHLFYEQYF.